This T cell receptor beta chain derives from a study of T-cell reconstitution after alpha-beta-depleted transplantation in children (dated by TCRdb to the mid-2010s). Context from the whole study: Using TCR repertoire profiling, the study quantitatively followed how T-cell immune reconstitution unfolded in children after TCRalphabeta/CD19-depleted allogeneic hematopoietic cell transplantation.

In this sample, this clonotype turned up many times. The clone's antigen remains unknown. The input lacks base qualities; no much larger clone sits a single base away. Libraries were prepared through PCR. Sequenced on an Illumina HiSeq 2500. Molecular barcoding was employed in the preparation of TCR libraries, with unique molecular identifiers being used to normalize TCRbeta repertoire quantification. Through fastp at Q25 and MiXCR, TCRdb rebuilt clones from the public reads, retaining in-frame beta chains. Every CDR3 protein is listed once, alongside the most common genes and DNA of its rows. Across this sample there are about 91,000 distinct CDR3 sequences, with roughly 8% seen only once. 6.9% of the sample is taken by the ten largest. From the cysteine through the phenylalanine, the CDR3 covers 15 amino acids. Solely the CDR3 DNA is kept, with 45 bases framed from the first base. After removal of 6 bases from V and 7 bases from J, the junction retains 12 bases not matched to a gene. CDR1 and CDR2 (DFQATT, SNEGSKA) derive from the germline V gene (reference sequence).

The receptor was isolated from a human donor who donated a stem cell graft to a child with congenital amegakaryocytic thrombocytopenia. The specimen was PBMCs from the stem cell graft donor, collected from the stem cell graft. The chain couples TRBV20-1 to TRBJ1-4; TRBD1 fits 9 bases in the junction. The DNA sequence reads TGCAGTGCCCAGATGTGGGGACAGGGTGGTGAAAAACTGTTTTTT. The encoded protein is CSAQMWGQGGEKLFF.